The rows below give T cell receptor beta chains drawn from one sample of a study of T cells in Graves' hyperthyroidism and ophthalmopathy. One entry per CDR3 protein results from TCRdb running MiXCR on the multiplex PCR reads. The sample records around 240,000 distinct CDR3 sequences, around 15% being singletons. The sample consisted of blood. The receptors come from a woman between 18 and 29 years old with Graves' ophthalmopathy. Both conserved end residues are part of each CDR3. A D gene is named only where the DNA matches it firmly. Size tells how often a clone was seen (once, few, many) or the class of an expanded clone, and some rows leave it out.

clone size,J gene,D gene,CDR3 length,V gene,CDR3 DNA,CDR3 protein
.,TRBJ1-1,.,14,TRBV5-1,TGCGCCAGCAGCTTGGAAGGGGGTCGGACTGAAGCTTTCTTT,CASSLEGGRTEAFF
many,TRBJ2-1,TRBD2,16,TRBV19,TGTGCCAGTAGTACCGACAGGACTAGCGGGACCAATGAGCAGTTCTTC,CASSTDRTSGTNEQFF
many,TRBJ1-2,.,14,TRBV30,TGTGCCTGGAGTGTAGGGCCCGGCCTCTATGGCTACACCTTC,CAWSVGPGLYGYTF
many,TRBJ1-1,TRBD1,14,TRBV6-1,TGTGCCAGCAGCAAACAGGGGGCAGGAACTGAAGCTTTCTTT,CASSKQGAGTEAFF
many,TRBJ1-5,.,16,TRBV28,TGTGCCAGCAGGATGGGCAAGCGGGGAATCTCTCAGCCCCAGCATTTT,CASRMGKRGISQPQHF
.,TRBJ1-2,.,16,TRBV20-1,TGCAGTGCTAGAGGGTGGGGACACCCGTCTCCCTATGGCTACACCTTC,CSARGWGHPSPYGYTF
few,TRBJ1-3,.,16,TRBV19,TGTGCCAGTAGTATCCCCGGGACCCGCTCTGGAAACACCATATATTTT,CASSIPGTRSGNTIYF
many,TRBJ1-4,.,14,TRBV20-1,TGCAGTGCTAGAGATGTGAGGTTTGGGGAAAAACTGTTTTTT,CSARDVRFGEKLFF
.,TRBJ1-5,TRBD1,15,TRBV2,TGTGCCAGCAGTGTAGGGACAGGAATCAATCAGCCCCAGCATTTT,CASSVGTGINQPQHF
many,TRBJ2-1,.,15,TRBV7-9,TGTGCCAGCAGCTTTAGCATAGGACATTTCAATGAGCAGTTCTTC,CASSFSIGHFNEQFF
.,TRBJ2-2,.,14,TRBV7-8,TGTGCCAGCAGCCCCTTTTGGAACACCGGGGAGCTGTTTTTT,CASSPFWNTGELFF
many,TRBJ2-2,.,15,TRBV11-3,TGTGCCAGCAGCTCCCGGACGGTGAACACCGGGGAGCTGTTTTTT,CASSSRTVNTGELFF
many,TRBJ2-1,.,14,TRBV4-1,TGCGCCAGCAGCCTCATTCTAGCGAGGGATGAGCAGTTCTTC,CASSLILARDEQFF
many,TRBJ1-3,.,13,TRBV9,TGTGCCAGCAGCGACCTGACTGGAAACACCATATATTTT,CASSDLTGNTIYF
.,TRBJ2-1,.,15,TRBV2,TGTGCCAGCAGTGTGGACTACCAAACCTACAATGAGCAGTTCTTC,CASSVDYQTYNEQFF
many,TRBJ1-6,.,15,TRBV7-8,TGTGCCAGCAGGGCGGGGGACGTCCATAATTCACCCCTCCACTTT,CASRAGDVHNSPLHF
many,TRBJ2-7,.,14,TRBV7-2,TGTGCCAGCAGCCTACAGGGCGGTTCCTACGAGCAGTACTTC,CASSLQGGSYEQYF
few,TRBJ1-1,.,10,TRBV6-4,TGTGCCACTGACCGGGTTGAAGCTTTCTTT,CATDRVEAFF
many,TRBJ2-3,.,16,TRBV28,TGTGCCAGCAGTTTCGGCGGGCCCATCAGCACAGATACGCAGTATTTT,CASSFGGPISTDTQYF
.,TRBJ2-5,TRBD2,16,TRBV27,TGTGCCAGCAGTTTATATACTAGCGGGAGTCGAGAGACCCAGTACTTC,CASSLYTSGSRETQYF
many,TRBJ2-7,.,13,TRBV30,TGTGCCTGGTCTGTGGGGCCGACCTACGAGCAGTACTTC,CAWSVGPTYEQYF
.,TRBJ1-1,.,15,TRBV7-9,TGTGCCAGCAGCTTAGTTGGGGGGGCGAACACTGAAGCTTTCTTT,CASSLVGGANTEAFF
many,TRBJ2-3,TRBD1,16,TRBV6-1,TGTGCCAGCAGTGCCGGGACAGGGGGTACTACAGATACGCAGTATTTT,CASSAGTGGTTDTQYF
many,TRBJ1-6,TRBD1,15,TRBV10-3,TGTGCCATCAGTGAAGACAGGACAGGGGCCGCACCCCTCCACTTT,CAISEDRTGAAPLHF
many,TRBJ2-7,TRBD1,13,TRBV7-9,TGTGCCAGCAGACCTAGACAGGGCGACGAGCAGTACTTC,CASRPRQGDEQYF
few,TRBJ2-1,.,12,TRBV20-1,TGCAGTGCCCAACCCCAGGGAGGTAAGCAGTTCTTC,CSAQPQGGKQFF
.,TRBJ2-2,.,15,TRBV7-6,TGTGCCAGCAGCTTTGGTAGGGCCGGCACCGGGGAGCTGTTTTTT,CASSFGRAGTGELFF
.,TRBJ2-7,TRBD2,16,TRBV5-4,TGTGCCAGCAGCGTTGATACTAGCGGGAGTGCCTACGAGCAGTACTTC,CASSVDTSGSAYEQYF
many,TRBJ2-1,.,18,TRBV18,TGTGCCAGCTCACCACCCATCAGGGACTCCAAACCATACAATGAGCAGTTCTTC,CASSPPIRDSKPYNEQFF
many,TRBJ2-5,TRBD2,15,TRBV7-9,TGTGCCAGCAGCCGTAGCGGGAGGGGCCAAGAGACCCAGTACTTC,CASSRSGRGQETQYF
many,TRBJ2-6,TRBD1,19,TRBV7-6,TGTGCCAGCAGCTTAGATCCGTCACAGGGGGCGGTTGGGGCCAACGTCCTGACTTTC,CASSLDPSQGAVGANVLTF
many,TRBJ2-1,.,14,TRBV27,TGTGCCAGCAGTTCGTCAACACAGGGAGATGAGCAGTTCTTC,CASSSSTQGDEQFF
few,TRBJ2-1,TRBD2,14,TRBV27,TGTGTCAGCAGGGCTAGCGGGAGGGTGAATGAGCAGTTCTTC,CVSRASGRVNEQFF
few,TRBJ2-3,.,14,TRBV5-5,TGTGCCAGCAGCTTGAGGTTTTTGGCGGATACGCAGTATTTT,CASSLRFLADTQYF
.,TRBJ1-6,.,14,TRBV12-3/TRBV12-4,TGTGCCAGCAGTTTTGGGGGCAGGGTCTCACCCCTCCACTTT,CASSFGGRVSPLHF
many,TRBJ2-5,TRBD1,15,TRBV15,TGTGCCACCAGCAGAGATCCGGGACAGCAAGAGACCCAGTACTTC,CATSRDPGQQETQYF
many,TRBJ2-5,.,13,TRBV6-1,TGTGCCAGCCGACGGAGGGCTATGGAGACCCAGTACTTC,CASRRRAMETQYF
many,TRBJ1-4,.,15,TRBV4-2,TGTGCCAGCAGCCAAGAGGCCAGGGTCAGGGAAAAACTGTTTTTT,CASSQEARVREKLFF
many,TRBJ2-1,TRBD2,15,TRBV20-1,TGCAGTGCTAGAGATCGGGAGGGAGGCTACAATGAGCAGTTCTTC,CSARDREGGYNEQFF
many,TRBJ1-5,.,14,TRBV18,TGTGCCAGCTCGCCCCAGGCTACCAATCAGCCCCAGCATTTT,CASSPQATNQPQHF
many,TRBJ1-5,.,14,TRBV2,TGTGCCAGCAGTTCGGACGGAGCCCTTCCGCCCCAGCATTTT,CASSSDGALPPQHF
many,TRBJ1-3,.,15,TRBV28,TGTGCCAGCAGTTTATGGGCTGGGGGCGGAAACACCATATATTTT,CASSLWAGGGNTIYF
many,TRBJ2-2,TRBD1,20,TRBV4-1,TGCGCCAGCAGCCAAGGGCTCGGACAGGGGGCCTTCCTAATCACCGGGGAGCTGTTTTTT,CASSQGLGQGAFLITGELFF
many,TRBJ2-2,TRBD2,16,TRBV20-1,TGCAGTGCTACCACCGGACTAGCGGGAAGGACCGGGGAGCTGTTTTTT,CSATTGLAGRTGELFF
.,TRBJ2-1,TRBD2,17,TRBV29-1,TGCAGCGTCTCCTACCCCGGGACTAGCGGGGGAAGGAATGAGCAGTTCTTC,CSVSYPGTSGGRNEQFF
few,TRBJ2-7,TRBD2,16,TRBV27,TGTGCCAGCAGTCTGAAAAGCGGGGGAGTATCCTACGAGCAGTACTTC,CASSLKSGGVSYEQYF
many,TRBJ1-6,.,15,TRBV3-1,TGTGCCAGCAGCCAAGATAGCCAGGCTTATTCACCCCTCCACTTT,CASSQDSQAYSPLHF
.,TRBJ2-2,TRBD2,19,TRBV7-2,TGTGCCAGCAGCTCGACGGTACTAGCGCGGGGTGCGGACACCGGGGAGCTGTTTTTT,CASSSTVLARGADTGELFF
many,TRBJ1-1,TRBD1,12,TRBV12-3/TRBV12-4,TGTGCGTCTAACAGGGGGTGGACTGAAGCTTTCTTT,CASNRGWTEAFF
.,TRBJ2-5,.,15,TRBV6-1,TGTGCCAGCAGTGAATGGTCTGGGGAACAAGAGACCCAGTACTTC,CASSEWSGEQETQYF
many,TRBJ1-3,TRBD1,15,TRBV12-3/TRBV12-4,TGTGCCAGCAGTCGGGACAGGGGAATCGGAAACACCATATATTTT,CASSRDRGIGNTIYF
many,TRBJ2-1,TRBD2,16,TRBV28,TGTGCCAGCAGTCCACTAGCGGGAGGTCAATACAATGAGCAGTTCTTC,CASSPLAGGQYNEQFF